These 27 T cell receptor beta chains were all obtained from the same sample, sequenced in a study of shared clonotypes between healthy human individuals. Measured with immunoSEQ multiplex PCR; TCRdb has only the in-frame clones, and not every one. The sample lists approximately 2.5 million clones, over 85% occurring once. The source material was naive CD4+ T cells sorted from blood. Noted subset: CD45RA+ positively selected. The receptors originated from a man aged 18 to 30 in good health.

The chain employs TRBV6-5 and TRBJ1-6, with D uncertain. The CDR3 length is 14 residues. Per the germline V gene, CDR1 is MNHEY and CDR2 is SVGAGI. Trimming removed 4 bases from V and 3 bases from J, with 7 bases in between. CDR3 loop: CASSFAYYNSPLHF. The CDR3 DNA reads as TGTGCCAGCAGTTTCGCATACTATAATTCACCCCTCCACTTT.

The chain couples TRBV5-8 to TRBJ1-5; possible D gene TRBD1, 5 bases. The ends were cut back, 4 bases at V and 6 bases at J, with 17 bases in the middle. The CDR3 loop spans 15 amino acids. Germline loops: CDR1 SGHTS, CDR2 YDEGEE. For the CDR3, the DNA is TGTGCCAGCAGCCTGAGAAGGTTGGGGGGTCAGCCCCAGCATTTT. This codes for CASSLRRLGGQPQHF.

This clone came up once. This chain joins TRBV5-1 and TRBJ2-5; 9 bases align to TRBD1. With 4 bases clipped from V and 5 bases from J, the junction kept 12 bases outside the gene matches. Germline CDR1 reads SGHRS; CDR2 reads YFSETQ. This CDR3 is built from 16 residues. The CDR3 coding sequence is TGCGCCAGCAGCCCGGACAGGGGAGTAAAGGACGAGACCCAGTACTTC. This translates into CASSPDRGVKDETQYF.

J is TRBJ1-6 and V is TRBV5-5; 7 nucleotides align to TRBD1. CDR3 length: 17 amino acids. Germline CDR1 and CDR2: SGHKS and YYEKEE (reference sequence). The V gene end was trimmed by 4 bases and the J gene end by 0 bases; junction bases not matched to a gene: 7. CDR3 in amino acids: CASSQMTGSSYNSPLHF. The CDR3 nucleotides are TGTGCCAGCAGCCAGATGACAGGGAGCTCCTATAATTCACCCCTCCACTTT.

The gene calls are TRBV4-2 and TRBJ2-1; a possible D gene is TRBD2 (6 bases). Germline V gene lookup returns CDR1 LGHNA and CDR2 YNFKEQ. V lost 4 bases and J 2 bases, leaving 9 bases between the germline ends. There are 14 residues in the CDR3. The CDR3 region is CASSRGAPYNEQFF. The DNA of the CDR3 is TGTGCCAGCAGCCGCGGGGCACCCTACAATGAGCAGTTCTTC.

The chain uses TRBV5-4 and TRBJ1-2, with 7 bases fitting TRBD1. The V and J ends lost 4 bases and 7 bases, in that order; junction bases with no gene match: 13. This CDR3 comprises 15 residues. Germline V gene data show CDR1 as SGHNT and CDR2 as YYREEE (reference sequence). In DNA form, the CDR3 reads TGTGCCAGCAGCCAGCGACGGGACAGTGGTGGTGGCTACACCTTC. This encodes CASSQRRDSGGGYTF.

This chain links TRBV20-1 with TRBJ1-1; no firm D call. There are 10 residues in the CDR3. Germline V lookup: CDR1 DFQATT, CDR2 SNEGSKA (reference sequence). This chain's CDR3 is CRAANTEAFF. CDR3 DNA sequence: TGCAGAGCAGCGAACACTGAAGCTTTCTTT.

The chain combines TRBV27 with TRBJ1-5; no clear D. V was shortened by 4 bases and J by 0 bases, with 10 bases between the two germline ends. Germline lookup yields CDR1 MNHEY and CDR2 SMNVEV (reference sequence). The length of the CDR3 is 15 residues. CDR3 sequence: CASSSFKTSNQPQHF. The CDR3 bases are TGTGCCAGCAGTTCCTTCAAGACTAGCAATCAGCCCCAGCATTTT.

The chain couples TRBV7-9 to TRBJ1-1; the match to TRBD1 covers 11 bases. Trimming removed 1 base from V and 6 bases from J; junction bases left unmatched: 4. Germline-derived CDR1 and CDR2 are SEHNR and FQNEAQ (reference sequence). This CDR3 has 15 residues. CDR3 protein: CASSLGTGGFAEAFF. The CDR3 coding sequence is TGTGCCAGCAGCTTAGGGACAGGGGGCTTCGCTGAAGCTTTCTTT.

The V and J genes are TRBV5-1 and TRBJ2-3, with 9 bases that match TRBD2. Trimming removed 2 bases from V and 2 bases from J; junction bases left unmatched: 6. Germline CDR1 SGHRS, CDR2 YFSETQ. The CDR3 consists of 16 residues. The CDR3 nucleotides are TGCGCCAGCAGCTTAAAAATAGCGGGAGACACAGATACGCAGTATTTT. The encoded protein is CASSLKIAGDTDTQYF.

The chain recombines TRBV30 with TRBJ2-1, with D maybe TRBD2 (5 bases). The CDR3 is 10 residues long. The germline gives CDR1 GTSNPN, CDR2 SVGIG (reference sequence). V was trimmed by 8 bases and J by 10 bases, leaving 12 bases between them. In nucleotides, the CDR3 is TGTGCCCGAGGGAAAACGGAGCAGTTCTTC. Translated, it gives CARGKTEQFF.

The chain links TRBV6-5 to TRBJ2-3; 9 bases match TRBD2. Germline V lookup: CDR1 MNHEY, CDR2 SVGAGI. V gave up 6 bases and J gave up 2 bases; unmatched junction bases: 6. This CDR3 comprises 15 residues. The CDR3 DNA reads TGTGCCAGCAGCGTAGCGGGGGCCTTCACAGATACGCAGTATTTT. This gives the protein CASSVAGAFTDTQYF.

The rearrangement joins TRBV7-9 to TRBJ2-5, with D uncertain. Germline values: CDR1 SEHNR, CDR2 FQNEAQ (reference sequence). CDR3 length equals 13 residues. V shed 2 bases and J shed 7 bases, with 11 bases lying between them. Here the CDR3 DNA reads TGTGCCAGCAGCTTAAGAAGTGATGGGACCCAGTACTTC. Amino acids: CASSLRSDGTQYF.

The chain combines TRBV23-1 with TRBJ1-3; weak D call: TRBD1 (6 bases). TRBV23-1 is given ORF status, its function remaining uncertain. Deletions cut 8 bases from V and 0 bases from J, with 11 bases between. CDR3 size: 14 residues. The CDR3 sequence is CASAGEASGNTIYF. The CDR3 bases are TGCGCCAGCGCAGGGGAGGCCTCTGGAAACACCATATATTTT.

J is TRBJ1-1 and V is TRBV6-5; D possibly corresponds to TRBD1 (5 bases). CDR3 size: 14 residues. Trimming shortened V by 0 bases and J by 5 bases, and 10 bases separated the two germline ends. Per the germline V gene, CDR1 is MNHEY and CDR2 is SVGAGI. CDR3 region: CASSYSWGRTEAFF. In DNA form, the CDR3 reads TGTGCCAGCAGTTACTCTTGGGGGAGGACTGAAGCTTTCTTT.

The chain links TRBV21-1 to TRBJ1-4. TRBV21-1 is a pseudogene. The CDR3 is 12 amino acids. CDR3 in amino acids: CASSNPGEKLFF. In DNA, the CDR3 is TGTGCCAGCAGCAATCCCGGTGAAAAACTGTTTTTT.

This chain links TRBV7-9 with TRBJ2-2, with 7 positions matching TRBD1. The CDR3 consists of 18 residues. J lost 1 base, V lost 0 bases, and 8 bases had no gene match. In germline, CDR1 is SEHNR, CDR2 FQNEAQ (reference sequence). In nucleotides, the CDR3 is TGTGCCAGCAGCTTAGCGCCCAACAGGGGACGGAACACCGGGGAGCTGTTTTTT. Its translation: CASSLAPNRGRNTGELFF.

The rearrangement joins TRBV12-5 to TRBJ2-5; 8 bases are a match to TRBD1. Germline V lookup: CDR1 LGHNT, CDR2 FRNRAP. V was clipped by 7 bases and J by 3 bases; unmatched bases: 7. The CDR3 length is 14 residues. CDR3: CASVPGQEEETQYF. Here the CDR3 DNA reads TGTGCTAGTGTGCCGGGACAGGAGGAAGAGACCCAGTACTTC.

The chain carries TRBV6-5 and TRBJ2-2; 10 nucleotides agree with TRBD1. The ends lost 2 bases at V and 4 bases at J; junction bases unmatched: 1. The CDR3 has 15 residues. Germline lookup yields CDR1 MNHEY and CDR2 SVGAGI. In DNA, the CDR3 is TGTGCCAGCAGTTACAGGACAGGGGGCACCGGGGAGCTGTTTTTT. Amino acids: CASSYRTGGTGELFF.

The CDR3 reads CASSVGGTGLENEQFF. The CDR3, as DNA: TGTGCCAGTAGTGTGGGTGGGACAGGGCTGGAAAATGAGCAGTTCTTC. This sequence joins TRBV19 and TRBJ2-1; TRBD1 matches 9 bases. With V trimmed by 5 bases and J by 7 bases, 12 bases remained unmatched. This CDR3 comprises 16 residues. CDR1 and CDR2 (germline): LNHDA, SQIVND (reference sequence).

As for this clone: The sample contains more than one DNA sequence encoding this CDR3. CDR3 loop: CASSPRTVNTEAFF. The CDR3 DNA reads as TGTGCCAGCTCACCAAGGACGGTGAACACTGAAGCTTTCTTT. The chain links TRBV18 to TRBJ1-1; D uncertain. The V gene lost 2 bases and the J gene lost 0 bases, with 7 bases spanning the gap. The CDR3 runs 14 residues. Looked up from germline, CDR1 is KGHSH and CDR2 is LQKENI.

V gene TRBV4-1 combines with J gene TRBJ2-3; D is ambiguous. Trimming took off 1 base at V and 3 bases at J, with 8 bases between the two ends. From germline, CDR1 is MGHRA and CDR2 YSYEKL. This CDR3 region has 14 residues. The CDR3 region has the DNA TGCGCCAGCAGCCAAGTCGTGATAACAGATACGCAGTATTTT. It codes for CASSQVVITDTQYF.

The chain is built from TRBV27 and TRBJ1-2; D ambiguous. CDR1 and CDR2 (germline): MNHEY, SMNVEV (reference sequence). Trimming cost V 6 bases and J 0 bases, with 11 bases left between them. CDR3 length: 14 amino acids. CDR3 bases: TGTGCCAGCAGGCAAATGGGCACTAACTATGGCTACACCTTC. It specifies CASRQMGTNYGYTF.

As for this clone: This same CDR3 is encoded by further DNA sequences in the sample. J is TRBJ2-2 and V is TRBV15; unclear D gene. The CDR3 covers 12 residues. The V and J ends lost 6 bases and 7 bases respectively, with 9 bases between them. CDR1 and CDR2 (germline): LNHNV, YYDKDF (reference sequence). CDR3 in DNA: TGTGCCACCAGTCGGGTGGGCGGGGAGCTGTTTTTT. Translated, it gives CATSRVGGELFF.

The chain links TRBV11-3 to TRBJ2-2, with no clear D. This CDR3 is 11 amino acids long. Deletions cut 0 bases from V and 7 bases from J, with 0 bases between. Germline assignment: CDR1 SGHNT and CDR2 YENEEA. The CDR3 DNA reads TGTGCCAGCAGCTTAGACGGGGAGCTGTTTTTT. It is translated as CASSLDGELFF.

The chain couples TRBV9 to TRBJ2-4; D remains ambiguous. The CDR3 has 15 residues. Trimming pared 3 bases from V and 2 bases from J, leaving 12 bases between. Germline V gene data show CDR1 as SGDLS and CDR2 as YYNGEE. The DNA of the CDR3 is TGTGCCAGCAGCGCAATCGACGGCCCCAAAAACATTCAGTACTTC. Its translation is CASSAIDGPKNIQYF.

The chain joins TRBV29-1 to TRBJ2-7; a weak D match, TRBD2 (6 bases). The CDR3 length is 14 residues. V lost 6 bases and J 6 bases, leaving 21 bases between the germline ends. Germline V gene lookup returns CDR1 SQVTM and CDR2 ANQGSEA. The CDR3 here is CSVRDGGAASEQYF. For the CDR3, the DNA is TGCAGCGTCCGAGACGGAGGGGCTGCCTCCGAGCAGTACTTC.